This is a list of T cell receptor beta chains from one sample in a study of control samples from healthy donors and cancer patients. Data came from immunoSEQ multiplex PCR; TCRdb stores just in-frame clones and leaves some out. The sample lists some 70,000 clones; 83% were seen once. The source material was blood. The receptors here all came from a man aged 55-75 years in good health. Each CDR3 is given with its conserved first and last residue. D genes are given only for firm matches. The size entry is marked missing in some rows and otherwise reads once, few, many or a size class.

>.|.|TRBJ2-1|TRBV3-1/TRBV3-2|14
TGTGCCAGCAGCCACCTACAAAGTATTAGTGAGCAGTTCTTC
CASSHLQSISEQFF
>.|.|TRBJ1-5|TRBV19|15
TGTGCCAGTACTCAACACGGCCAGGGCGATCAGCCCCAGCATTTT
CASTQHGQGDQPQHF
>.|TRBD2|TRBJ2-1|TRBV5-6|14
TGTGCCAGCAGCTCGGGACTAGCGGACAATGAGCAGTTCTTC
CASSSGLADNEQFF
>.|TRBD1|TRBJ1-2|TRBV13|18
TGTGCCAGCAGTTATACTCTCGGGACAGACAACTCTAACTATGGCTACACCTTC
CASSYTLGTDNSNYGYTF
>few|.|TRBJ1-3|TRBV19|11
TGTGCCAGTAGTGCCTCGACAGCCATATATTTT
CASSASTAIYF
>.|.|TRBJ1-2|TRBV2|16
TGTGCCAGCAGTGGCCAACCCGGAGCATCCAACTATGGCTACACCTTC
CASSGQPGASNYGYTF
>.|TRBD2|TRBJ2-2|TRBV18|15
TGTGCCAGCTCATCTAGCGGGTCGAACACCGGGGAGCTGTTTTTT
CASSSSGSNTGELFF
>.|.|TRBJ1-6|TRBV18|14
TGTGCCAGCTCACCACAAGGGGCTAATTCACCCCTCCACTTT
CASSPQGANSPLHF
>.|.|TRBJ2-7|TRBV2|11
TGTGCCAGCACCCGGTTGGACGAGCAGTACTTC
CASTRLDEQYF
>.|.|TRBJ1-1|TRBV18|12
TGTGCCAGCTCCTTAGTGGGGCAGGAAGCTTTCTTT
CASSLVGQEAFF
>.|TRBD2|TRBJ2-1|TRBV4-1|17
TGCGCCAGCAGCCTCCCACTTGGCGCGGGAGGTCTTTACGAGCAGTTCTTC
CASSLPLGAGGLYEQFF
>.|.|TRBJ2-1|TRBV9|14
TGTGCCAGCTCGGGCCCCCCTCCTACTAATGAGCAGTTCTTC
CASSGPPPTNEQFF
>.|TRBD2|TRBJ2-1|TRBV4-1|17
TGCGCCAGCAGCCACAGGACTAGCGGGAGTATCGACAATGAGCAGTTCTTC
CASSHRTSGSIDNEQFF
>.|.|TRBJ1-2|TRBV12-3/TRBV12-4|13
TGTGCCAGCAGTTTAGCGCGTGTGGGTGGCTACACCTTC
CASSLARVGGYTF
>.|.|TRBJ1-3|TRBV4-3|15
TGCCCCTCCAGCCGACTCGACACCTCTGGAAACACCATATATTTT
CPSSRLDTSGNTIYF
>.|.|TRBJ1-5|TRBV2|13
TGTGCCAGCAGTGAGGAGCCGGCGCAGCCCCAGCATTTT
CASSEEPAQPQHF
>.|TRBD2|TRBJ2-1|TRBV7-6|14
TGTGCCAGCAGTAGCGGGAGGTCGGGCAATGAGCAGTTCTTC
CASSSGRSGNEQFF
>many|.|TRBJ1-1|TRBV5-1|14
TGCGCCAGCAGCTTGGACTTAAGCGGCACTGAAGCTTTCTTT
CASSLDLSGTEAFF
>.|.|TRBJ1-3|TRBV6-6|16
TGTGCCATCAGATTCGGGGGCGCGATCTCTGGAAACACCATATATTTT
CAIRFGGAISGNTIYF
>.|TRBD1|TRBJ2-1|TRBV27|14
TGTGCCAGCAGTCCCCGACAGGGGGCGAATGAGCAGTTCTTC
CASSPRQGANEQFF
>.|TRBD2|TRBJ2-4|TRBV18|15
TGTGCCAGCTCACCTGAGGGACTAGCAGTAAACATTCAGTACTTC
CASSPEGLAVNIQYF
>.|TRBD2|TRBJ2-7|TRBV30|13
TGTGCCTGGAGAAGCGGGGCCGGGGACGAGCAGTACTTC
CAWRSGAGDEQYF
>.|.|TRBJ2-1|TRBV4-1|15
TGCGCCAGCAGCCAAGCGGGAGAGTCCTACAATGAGCAGTTCTTC
CASSQAGESYNEQFF
>.|.|TRBJ2-5|TRBV27|13
TGTGCCAGCAGGGCCCCCGAAAGAGAGACCCAGTACTTC
CASRAPERETQYF
>.|TRBD1|TRBJ2-5|TRBV27|15
TGTGCCAGCAGTTTATCGGGGACAGGGGTTGAGACCCAGTACTTC
CASSLSGTGVETQYF
>.|TRBD2|TRBJ2-1|TRBV10-3|13
TGTGCCACGACGGGGACTAGCGGGAATGAGCAGTTCTTC
CATTGTSGNEQFF
>.|.|TRBJ2-3|TRBV3-1/TRBV3-2|15
TGTGCCAGCAGCCATTCCGGTCCGATCACAGATACGCAGTATTTT
CASSHSGPITDTQYF
>.|.|TRBJ1-1|TRBV7-9|15
TGTGCCAGCAGCTCGGCCAGATCCGAGAACACTGAAGCTTTCTTT
CASSSARSENTEAFF
>.|.|TRBJ1-2|TRBV6-5|12
TGTGCCAGTGACCAGAGGAGTTGGGGCTACACCTTC
CASDQRSWGYTF
>.|.|TRBJ1-4|TRBV5-8|14
TGTGCCAGCAGCTTGCGGACAACTAATGAAAAACTGTTTTTT
CASSLRTTNEKLFF
>.|TRBD1|TRBJ2-5|TRBV10-3|13
TGTGCCACGGAGACAGGGGGGACTGGGACCCAGTACTTC
CATETGGTGTQYF
>once|TRBD1|TRBJ1-5|TRBV6-1|16
TGTGCCAGCAGTGAAGCACGGTACAGGGGGAATCAGCCCCAGCATTTT
CASSEARYRGNQPQHF
>.|.|TRBJ1-2|TRBV19|17
TGTGCCAGTAGCAACCTTATATTGGGACGGGAAGCTTATGGCTACACCTTC
CASSNLILGREAYGYTF
>.|TRBD2|TRBJ2-2|TRBV11-2|16
TGTGCCAGCAGCTTAGTCGGCGGGAGGGCGACCGGGGAGCTGTTTTTT
CASSLVGGRATGELFF
>.|.|TRBJ2-3|TRBV7-2|14
TGTGCCAGCAGCCGTCAATACTCGGTAGATACGCAGTATTTT
CASSRQYSVDTQYF
>once|.|TRBJ2-1|TRBV6-4|13
TGTGCCAGCAGTGACTCTGCGGGGACCAAGCAGTTCTTC
CASSDSAGTKQFF
>once|TRBD1|TRBJ1-1|TRBV2|14
TGTGCCAGCAGTGTACAGGGGTTGAACACTGAAGCTTTCTTT
CASSVQGLNTEAFF
>.|.|TRBJ2-3|TRBV5-4|13
TGTGCCAGCAGCTTTAAGGGATCAGATACGCAGTATTTT
CASSFKGSDTQYF
>.|TRBD2|TRBJ2-7|TRBV19|14
TGTGCCAGTAGTAGAGTAGCGGGAGTCTACGAGCAGTACTTC
CASSRVAGVYEQYF
>.|.|TRBJ2-5|TRBV2|11
TGTGCCAGCATGGTGGGGGTTACCCAGTACTTC
CASMVGVTQYF
>.|.|TRBJ1-5|TRBV4-2|13
TGTGCCAGCAGCCAGGAAAGATGGCAGCCCCAGCATTTT
CASSQERWQPQHF
>.|.|TRBJ2-6|TRBV11-2|18
TGTGCCAGCAGCCTTAAGCGGGTGACAGGGACCGGGGCCAACGTCCTGACTTTC
CASSLKRVTGTGANVLTF
>.|.|TRBJ1-1|TRBV6-2/TRBV6-3|13
TGTGCCAGCAGTATGAACAGGGTCGGAGAAGCTTTCTTT
CASSMNRVGEAFF
>.|.|TRBJ1-1|TRBV6-1|15
TGTGCCAGCAGTGATGCCGGGACGGCGAACACTGAAGCTTTCTTT
CASSDAGTANTEAFF
>.|.|TRBJ2-7|TRBV15|13
TGTGCCACCAGCAGAGAGGGAACTAGCGAGCAGTACTTC
CATSREGTSEQYF
>many|.|TRBJ1-5|TRBV30|13
TGTGCCTGGAGTGCGGATAGCAATCAGCCCCAGCATTTT
CAWSADSNQPQHF
>.|TRBD2|TRBJ2-5|TRBV11-1|13
TGTGCCAGCGAGCGGGATTGGCAAGAGACCCAGTACTTC
CASERDWQETQYF
>once|.|TRBJ1-4|TRBV6-1|16
TGTGCCAGCAGTGACGGGACCCGACGACTCGGTGAAAAACTGTTTTTT
CASSDGTRRLGEKLFF
>.|TRBD2|TRBJ2-7|TRBV2|15
TGTGCCAGCAGTTGGACTAGCGGGAATTTCTACGAGCAGTATTTC
CASSWTSGNFYEQYF
>.|.|TRBJ2-7|TRBV28|14
TGTGCCAGCAGTTTGGGCCAGGCCTCCTACGAGCAGTACTTC
CASSLGQASYEQYF
>.|TRBD2|TRBJ2-5|TRBV6-6|14
TGTGCCAGCAGTTACCAAGCGGGAGCAGAGACCCAGTACTTC
CASSYQAGAETQYF
>.|.|TRBJ1-1|TRBV6-2/TRBV6-3|13
TGTGCCAGCAGTCCATTTATGAACACTGAAGCTTTCTTT
CASSPFMNTEAFF
>few|.|TRBJ1-1|TRBV7-3|13
TGTGCCAGCAGCTTAAACAGGGACACTGAAGCTTTCTTT
CASSLNRDTEAFF
>.|.|TRBJ2-7|TRBV6-2/TRBV6-3|14
TGTGCCAGCAGTAGGTGGACAGTTTCAGGCGAGCAGTACTTC
CASSRWTVSGEQYF
>.|.|TRBJ1-2|TRBV7-2|12
TGTGCCAGCAGCTTCGACCTCGGAGGCTACACCTTC
CASSFDLGGYTF
>once|.|TRBJ2-5|TRBV7-9|14
TGTGCCAGCAGCTTAGCGTACACGCAAGAGACCCAGTACTTC
CASSLAYTQETQYF
>once|.|TRBJ1-2|TRBV24-1|12
TGTGCCACCAGTGATGGAAACTATGGCTACACCTTC
CATSDGNYGYTF
>.|.|TRBJ1-6|TRBV30|16
TGTGCCTGGAGAGGGGGGGGATGGTCCTATAATTCACCCCTCCACTTT
CAWRGGGWSYNSPLHF
>.|.|TRBJ2-1|TRBV30|14
TGTGCCGGGAGTAGCTGGACACCACGGGATGAGCAGTTCTTC
CAGSSWTPRDEQFF
>.|.|TRBJ1-2|TRBV5-5|16
TGTGCCAGCAGCGGGACTTTGCGGGACCACTATGGCGGCTACACCTTC
CASSGTLRDHYGGYTF